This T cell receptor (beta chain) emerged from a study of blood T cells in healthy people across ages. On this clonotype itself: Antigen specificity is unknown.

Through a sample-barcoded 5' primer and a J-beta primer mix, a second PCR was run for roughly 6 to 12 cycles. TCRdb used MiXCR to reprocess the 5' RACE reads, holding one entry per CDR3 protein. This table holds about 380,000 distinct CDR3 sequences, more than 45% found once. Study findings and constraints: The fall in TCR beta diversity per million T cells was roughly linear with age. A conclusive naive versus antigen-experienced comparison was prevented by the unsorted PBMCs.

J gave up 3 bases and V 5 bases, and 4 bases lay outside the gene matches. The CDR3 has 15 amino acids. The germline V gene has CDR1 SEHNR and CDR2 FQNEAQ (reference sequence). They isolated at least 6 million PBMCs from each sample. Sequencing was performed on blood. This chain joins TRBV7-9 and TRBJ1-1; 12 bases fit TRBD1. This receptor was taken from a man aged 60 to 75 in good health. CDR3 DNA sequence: TGTGCCAGCAGCCCTCGGGACAGGGGGCACACTGAAGCTTTCTTT. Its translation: CASSPRDRGHTEAFF. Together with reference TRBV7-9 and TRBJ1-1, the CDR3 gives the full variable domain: DTGVSQNPRHKITKRGQNVTFRCDPISEHNRLYWYRQTLGQGPEFLTYFQNEAQLEKSRLLSDRFSAERPKGSFSTLEIQRTEQGDSAMYLCASSPRDRGHTEAFFGQGTRLTVV.